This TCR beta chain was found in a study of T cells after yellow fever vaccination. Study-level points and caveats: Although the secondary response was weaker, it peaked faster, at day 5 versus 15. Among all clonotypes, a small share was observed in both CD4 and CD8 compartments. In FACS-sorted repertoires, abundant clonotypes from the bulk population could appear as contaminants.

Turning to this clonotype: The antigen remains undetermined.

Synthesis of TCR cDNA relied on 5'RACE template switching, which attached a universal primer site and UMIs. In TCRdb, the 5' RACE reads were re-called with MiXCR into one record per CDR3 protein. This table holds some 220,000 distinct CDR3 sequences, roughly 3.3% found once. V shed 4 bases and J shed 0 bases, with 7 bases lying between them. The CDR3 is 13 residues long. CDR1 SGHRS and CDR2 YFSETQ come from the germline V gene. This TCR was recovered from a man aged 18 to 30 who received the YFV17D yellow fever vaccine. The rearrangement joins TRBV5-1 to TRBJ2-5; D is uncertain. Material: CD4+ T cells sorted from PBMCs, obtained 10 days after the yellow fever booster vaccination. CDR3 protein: CASSPNYQETQYF. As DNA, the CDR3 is TGCGCCAGCAGCCCGAACTACCAAGAGACCCAGTACTTC.